This T cell receptor beta chain derives from a study of T-cell memory formation after mild COVID-19. Points from the study as a whole: Mainly in CM and EM were contracting CD4+ clones; CD8+ were in EMRA. Clones that contracted from day 15 to 85 were balanced CD4/CD8, while later expanders leaned CD4+.

Trimming took off 2 bases at V and 4 bases at J, with 14 bases between the two ends. This CDR3 has 15 amino acids. This clonotype has only a few counts. What it binds is unknown. TCRdb re-called the 5' RACE reads through MiXCR, storing one row per CDR3 protein. The table includes some 100,000 distinct CDR3 sequences, around 10% detected once. V is TRBV12-3 or TRBV12-4 and J is TRBJ1-2; possibly TRBD1 for D (5 bases). The receptor was isolated from a man younger than 35 who had mild COVID-19 (a few samples of this study predate the infection). Cell type and time point are not known. The sample taken for sequencing was PBMCs or a T cell subset sorted from them (not recorded which). The CDR3 protein is CASSLSQGSPYGYTF. The CDR3, as DNA: TGTGCCAGCAGTTTATCCCAGGGTTCCCCCTATGGCTACACCTTC.